This T cell receptor beta chain was recovered during a study of blood T cell repertoires in COVID-19. Study details: Sample material is recorded as cDNA or gDNA derived from T cells, B-cell-depleted T cells, or PBMCs.

The method was immunoSEQ multiplex PCR; TCRdb's version includes in-frame clones alone and lacks a portion of them. This table has more than 300,000 clones, approximately 89% appearing once. Clinical histories supplied by participants themselves formed the basis of cohort assignment. The germline V gene has CDR1 KGHDR and CDR2 SFDVKD. V lost 4 bases and J lost 3, with 11 bases in between. CDR3 length: 15 residues. The chain carries TRBV24-1 and TRBJ2-2; tentatively, D is TRBD1 (6 bases). The sequencing sample was made of PBMCs or T cells enriched from blood (not recorded which). This clonotype was obtained from a woman between 40 and 50 years old who had been exposed to COVID-19. Here the CDR3 DNA reads TGTGCCACCAGTGACGACAGGAGAGACACCGGGGAGCTGTTTTTT. Residues: CATSDDRRDTGELFF.